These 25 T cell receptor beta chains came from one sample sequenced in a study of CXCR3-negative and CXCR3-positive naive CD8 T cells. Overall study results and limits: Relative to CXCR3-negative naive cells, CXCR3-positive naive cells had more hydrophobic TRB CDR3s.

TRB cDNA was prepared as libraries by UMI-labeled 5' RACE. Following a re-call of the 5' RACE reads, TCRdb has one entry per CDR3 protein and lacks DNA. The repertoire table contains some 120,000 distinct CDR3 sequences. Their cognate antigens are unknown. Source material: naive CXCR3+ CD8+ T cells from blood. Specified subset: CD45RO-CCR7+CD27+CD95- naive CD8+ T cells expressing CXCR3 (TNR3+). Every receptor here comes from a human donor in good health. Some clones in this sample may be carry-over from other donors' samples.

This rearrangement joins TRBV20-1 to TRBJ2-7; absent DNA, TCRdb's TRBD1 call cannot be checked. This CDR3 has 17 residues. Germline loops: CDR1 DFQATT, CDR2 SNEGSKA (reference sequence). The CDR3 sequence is CSARDREETGIFGEQYF.

CDR3 loop: CASSQETQGAYEQYF. V is TRBV14 and J is TRBJ2-7; TCRdb's D call of TRBD1 is untestable without DNA. The CDR3 sequence is 15 residues long. The germline CDR1 and CDR2 sequences are SGHDN and FVKESK.

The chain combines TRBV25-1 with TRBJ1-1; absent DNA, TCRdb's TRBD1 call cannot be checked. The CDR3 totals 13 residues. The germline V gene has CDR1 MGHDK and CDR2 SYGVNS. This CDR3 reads CASRDTGVPEAFF.

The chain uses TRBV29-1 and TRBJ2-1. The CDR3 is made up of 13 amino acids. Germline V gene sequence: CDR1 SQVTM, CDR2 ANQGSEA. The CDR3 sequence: CSVEGVRVDEQFF.

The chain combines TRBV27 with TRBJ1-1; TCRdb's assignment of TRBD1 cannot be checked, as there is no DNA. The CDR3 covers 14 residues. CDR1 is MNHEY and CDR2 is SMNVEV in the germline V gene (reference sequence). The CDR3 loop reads CASSTQGVGTEAFF.

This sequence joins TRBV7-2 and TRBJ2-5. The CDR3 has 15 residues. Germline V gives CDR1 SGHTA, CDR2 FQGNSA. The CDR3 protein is CASSLLAGDKETQYF.

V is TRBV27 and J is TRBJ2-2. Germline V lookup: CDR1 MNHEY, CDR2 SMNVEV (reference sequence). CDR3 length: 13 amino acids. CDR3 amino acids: CASSFGLAGELFF.

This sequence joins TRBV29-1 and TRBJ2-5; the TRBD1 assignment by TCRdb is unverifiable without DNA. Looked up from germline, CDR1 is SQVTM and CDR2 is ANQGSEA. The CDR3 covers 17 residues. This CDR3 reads CSVERSLAGVITETQYF.

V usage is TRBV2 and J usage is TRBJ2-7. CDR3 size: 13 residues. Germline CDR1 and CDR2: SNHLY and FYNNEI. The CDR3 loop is CASSEGSGYEQYF.

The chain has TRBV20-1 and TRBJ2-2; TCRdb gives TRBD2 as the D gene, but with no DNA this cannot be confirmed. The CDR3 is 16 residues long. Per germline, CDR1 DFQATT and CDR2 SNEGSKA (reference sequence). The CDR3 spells CSATQTSGRGTGELFF.

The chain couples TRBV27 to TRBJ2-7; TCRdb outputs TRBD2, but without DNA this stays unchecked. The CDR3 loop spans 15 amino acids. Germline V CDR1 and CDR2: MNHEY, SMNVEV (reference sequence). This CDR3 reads CASSISSGGFYEQYF.

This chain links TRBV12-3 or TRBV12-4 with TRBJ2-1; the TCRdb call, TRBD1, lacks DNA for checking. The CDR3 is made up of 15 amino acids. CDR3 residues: CASSPSGTGRHEQFF.

Here the CDR3 reads CASSSSGIGELFF. V is TRBV5-1 and J is TRBJ2-2; TCRdb names TRBD1, which stays unverified in the absence of DNA. This CDR3 has 13 amino acids. Per the germline V gene, CDR1 is SGHRS and CDR2 is YFSETQ.

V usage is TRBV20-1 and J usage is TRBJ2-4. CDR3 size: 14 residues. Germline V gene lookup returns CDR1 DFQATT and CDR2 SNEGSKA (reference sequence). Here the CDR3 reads CSASDSIAKNIQYF.

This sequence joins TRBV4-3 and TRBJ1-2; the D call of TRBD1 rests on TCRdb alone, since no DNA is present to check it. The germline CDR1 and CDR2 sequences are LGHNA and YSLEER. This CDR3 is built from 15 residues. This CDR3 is CASSQRWTGGVGYTF.

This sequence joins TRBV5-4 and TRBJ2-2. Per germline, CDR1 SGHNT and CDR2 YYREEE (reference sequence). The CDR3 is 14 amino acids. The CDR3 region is CASSLESSAVELFF.

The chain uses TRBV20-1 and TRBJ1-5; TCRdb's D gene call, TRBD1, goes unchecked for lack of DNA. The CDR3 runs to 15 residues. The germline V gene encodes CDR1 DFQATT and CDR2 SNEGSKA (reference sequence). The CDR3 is CSARDRQGMNQPQHF.

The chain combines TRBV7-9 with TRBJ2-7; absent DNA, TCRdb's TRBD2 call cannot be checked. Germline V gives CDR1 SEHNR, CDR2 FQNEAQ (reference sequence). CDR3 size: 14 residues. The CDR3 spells CASSALTSDHEQYF.

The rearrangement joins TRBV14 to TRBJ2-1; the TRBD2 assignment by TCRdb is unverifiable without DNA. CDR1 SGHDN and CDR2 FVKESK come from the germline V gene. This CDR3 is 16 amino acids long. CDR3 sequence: CASSPPTPGRPNEQFF. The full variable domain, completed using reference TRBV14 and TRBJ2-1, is EAGVTQFPSHSVIEKGQTVTLRCDPISGHDNLYWYRRVMGKEIKFLLHFVKESKQDESGMPNNRFLAERTGGTYSTLKVQPAELEDSGVYFCASSPPTPGRPNEQFFGPGTRLTVL.

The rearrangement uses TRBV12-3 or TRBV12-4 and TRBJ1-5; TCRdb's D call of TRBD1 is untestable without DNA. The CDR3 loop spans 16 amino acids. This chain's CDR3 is CASSLGPGRVNQPQHF.

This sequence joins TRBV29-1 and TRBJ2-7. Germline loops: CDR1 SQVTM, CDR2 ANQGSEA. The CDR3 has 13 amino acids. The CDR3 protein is CSVLTGGSYEQYF.

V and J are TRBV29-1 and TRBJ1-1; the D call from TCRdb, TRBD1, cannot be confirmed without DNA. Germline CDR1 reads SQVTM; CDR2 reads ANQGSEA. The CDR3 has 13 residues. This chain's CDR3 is CSVATGMNTEAFF.

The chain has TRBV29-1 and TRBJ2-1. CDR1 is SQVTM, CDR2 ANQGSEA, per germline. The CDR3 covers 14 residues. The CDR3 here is CSVARSPGDNEQFF.

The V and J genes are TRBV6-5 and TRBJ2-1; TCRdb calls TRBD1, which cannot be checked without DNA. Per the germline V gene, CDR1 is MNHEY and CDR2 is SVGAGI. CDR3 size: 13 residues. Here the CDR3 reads CASSGRQGNEQFF.

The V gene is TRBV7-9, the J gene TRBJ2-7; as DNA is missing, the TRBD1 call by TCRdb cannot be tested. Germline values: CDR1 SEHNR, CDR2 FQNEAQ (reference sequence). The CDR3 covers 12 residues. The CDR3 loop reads CASFDRGNEQYF.